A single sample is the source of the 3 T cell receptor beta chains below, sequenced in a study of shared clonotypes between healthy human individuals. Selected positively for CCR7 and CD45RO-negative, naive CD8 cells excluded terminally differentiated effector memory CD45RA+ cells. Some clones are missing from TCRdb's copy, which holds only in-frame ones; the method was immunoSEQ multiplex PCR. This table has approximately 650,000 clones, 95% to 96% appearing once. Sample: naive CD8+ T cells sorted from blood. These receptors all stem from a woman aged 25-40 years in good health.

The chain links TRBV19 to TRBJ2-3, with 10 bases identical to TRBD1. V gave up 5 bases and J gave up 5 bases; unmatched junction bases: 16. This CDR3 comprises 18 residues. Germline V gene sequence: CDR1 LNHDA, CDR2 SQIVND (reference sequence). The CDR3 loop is CASSVPTPDRGRIDTQYF. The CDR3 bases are TGTGCCAGTAGTGTCCCCACACCCGACAGGGGGCGAATAGATACGCAGTATTTT. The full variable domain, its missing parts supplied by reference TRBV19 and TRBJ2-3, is DGGITQSPKYLFRKEGQNVTLSCEQNLNHDAMYWYRQDPGQGLRLIYYSQIVNDFQKGDIAEGYSVSREKKESFPLTVTSAQKNPTAFYLCASSVPTPDRGRIDTQYFGPGTRLTVL.

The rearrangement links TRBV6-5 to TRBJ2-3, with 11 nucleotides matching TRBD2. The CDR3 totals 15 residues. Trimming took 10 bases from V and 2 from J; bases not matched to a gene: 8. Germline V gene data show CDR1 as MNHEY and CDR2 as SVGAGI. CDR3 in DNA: TGTGCCACCCAGGGACTAGCGGAGTCCACAGATACGCAGTATTTT. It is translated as CATQGLAESTDTQYF.

CDR3 sequence reads: CASLQGSPRSYTF. CDR3 sequence (DNA): TGTGCCAGTCTACAGGGGTCCCCACGAAGCTACACCTTC. This chain uses TRBV6-5 with TRBJ1-2, with 7 bases identical to TRBD1. Germline assignment: CDR1 MNHEY and CDR2 SVGAGI. CDR3 size: 13 residues. With V trimmed by 9 bases and J by 9 bases, 13 bases remained unmatched.